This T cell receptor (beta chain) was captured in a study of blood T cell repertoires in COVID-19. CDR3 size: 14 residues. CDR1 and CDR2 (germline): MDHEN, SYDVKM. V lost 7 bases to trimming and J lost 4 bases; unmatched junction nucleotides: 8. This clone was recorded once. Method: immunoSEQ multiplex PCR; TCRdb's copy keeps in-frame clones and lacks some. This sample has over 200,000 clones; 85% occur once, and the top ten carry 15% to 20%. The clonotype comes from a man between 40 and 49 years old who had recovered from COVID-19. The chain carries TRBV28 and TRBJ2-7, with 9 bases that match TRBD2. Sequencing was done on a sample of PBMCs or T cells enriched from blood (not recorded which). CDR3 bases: TGTGCCAGCACCCCCGGCGGGAGGGCGTACGAGCAGTACTTC. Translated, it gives CASTPGGRAYEQYF.